This T cell receptor beta chain emerged from a study of identical twins. Findings and limits, study-wide: A cross-sectional statistical analysis, not follow-up of the same donors, supported the conclusions. Abundant cord blood beta clonotypes carried fewer insertions; memory repertoires showed none.

TCRdb passed the 5' RACE reads through MiXCR, listing each CDR3 protein once. The sample consists of 450,000 or so distinct CDR3 sequences, more than 13% of them appearing once. This clonotype was detected a few times. Its antigen remains unidentified. The data also belong to a second study, concerning yellow fever vaccine responses in identical twins.

The source material was CD4+ T cells sorted from blood. This clonotype was sampled from a woman between 18 and 29 years old in good health.

The CDR3 protein is CSASGLAGSGANVLTF. The CDR3 DNA is TGCAGTGCAAGCGGGCTAGCGGGCTCTGGGGCCAACGTCCTGACTTTC. V gene TRBV20-1 combines with J gene TRBJ2-6, with 8 nucleotides matching TRBD2. After removal of 6 bases from V and 0 bases from J, the junction contained 7 bases not matched to a gene. This CDR3 is built from 16 residues. CDR1 and CDR2 from the germline V gene are DFQATT and SNEGSKA (reference sequence).